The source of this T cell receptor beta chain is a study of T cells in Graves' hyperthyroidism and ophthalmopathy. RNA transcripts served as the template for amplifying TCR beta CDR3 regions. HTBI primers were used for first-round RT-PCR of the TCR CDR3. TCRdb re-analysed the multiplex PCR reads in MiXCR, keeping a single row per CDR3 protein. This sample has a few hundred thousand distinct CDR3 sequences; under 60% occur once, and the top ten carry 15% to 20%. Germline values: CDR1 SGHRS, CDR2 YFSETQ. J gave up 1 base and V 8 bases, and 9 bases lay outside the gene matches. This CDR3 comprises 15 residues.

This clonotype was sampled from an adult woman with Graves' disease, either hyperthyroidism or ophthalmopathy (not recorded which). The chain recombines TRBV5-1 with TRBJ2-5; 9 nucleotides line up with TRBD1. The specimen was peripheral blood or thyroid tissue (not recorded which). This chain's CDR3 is CASSKQGAGQETQYF. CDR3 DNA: TGCGCCAGTTCCAAACAGGGGGCTGGCCAAGAGACCCAGTACTTC.